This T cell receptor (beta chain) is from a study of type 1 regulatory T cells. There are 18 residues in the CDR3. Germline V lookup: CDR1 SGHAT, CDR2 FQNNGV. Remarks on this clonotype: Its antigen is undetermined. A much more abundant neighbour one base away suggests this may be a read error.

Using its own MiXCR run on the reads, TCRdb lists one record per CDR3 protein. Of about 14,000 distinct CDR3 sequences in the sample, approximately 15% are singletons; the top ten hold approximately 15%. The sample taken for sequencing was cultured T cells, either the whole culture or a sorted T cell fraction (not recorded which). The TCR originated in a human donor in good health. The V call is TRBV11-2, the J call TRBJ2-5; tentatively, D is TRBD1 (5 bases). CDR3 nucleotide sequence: TGTGCCGGCAGCCAGGGCCCCTCGTTATGGACACCACCGGTGGCCCAGTACTTC. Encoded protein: CAGSQGPSLWTPPVAQYF.